This T cell receptor beta chain stems from a study of human T cells and chemical hapten exposure. Using its own MiXCR run on the RACE reads, TCRdb lists one record per CDR3 protein. The table has 350,000 to 450,000 distinct CDR3 sequences, 4% to 6% seen once; the top ten hold 2.5% to 3%. This clonotype was counted at least ten times. Noted time point: pre-sensitization, week 0. Noted treatment: therapeutic diphenylcyclopropenone sensitization with weekly scalp DPC. The CDR3 is made up of 16 amino acids. Germline V lookup: CDR1 PRHDT, CDR2 FYEKMQ (reference sequence). Unmatched junction bases numbered 5, after V lost 4 bases and J lost 3 bases.

The source was whole blood, collected in connection with sensitization to the hapten diphenylcyclopropenone (DPC). The V gene is TRBV13, the J gene TRBJ2-2; 10 nucleotides align to TRBD1. This clonotype was obtained from a woman in her forties or fifties with alopecia areata. Some clones in this sample may be carry-over from other donors' samples. The CDR3 DNA follows: TGTGCCAGCAGCTCCCGGGACAGGGGCGACACCGGGGAGCTGTTTTTT. Its translation: CASSSRDRGDTGELFF. Together with reference TRBV13 and TRBJ2-2, the CDR3 gives the full variable domain: AAGVIQSPRHLIKEKRETATLKCYPIPRHDTVYWYQQGPGQDPQFLISFYEKMQSDKGSIPDRFSAQQFSDYHSELNMSSLELGDSALYFCASSSRDRGDTGELFFGEGSRLTVL.